The 25 T cell receptor beta chains below come from one sample, sequenced in a study of cytomegalovirus exposure and HLA in healthy donors. Measured with immunoSEQ multiplex PCR; TCRdb has only the in-frame clones, and not every one. The sample has 70,000 or so clones, less than 95% seen once; the top ten hold around 1.9%. The material sequenced was PBMCs. Every receptor here comes from a woman aged 18 to 35 in good health and CMV-seropositive.

CDR3 protein: CASSISDRIGTGELFF. CDR3 DNA: TGTGCCAGTAGTATTTCGGACAGGATTGGCACCGGGGAGCTGTTTTTT. V gene TRBV19 combines with J gene TRBJ2-2; 7 bases align to TRBD1. CDR1 and CDR2 (germline): LNHDA, SQIVND (reference sequence). With V trimmed by 3 bases and J by 4 bases, 8 bases remained unmatched. The CDR3 extends over 16 amino acids.

The chain combines TRBV21-1 with TRBJ1-5; the table's D call of TRBD1 was not tested on the DNA. TRBV21-1 is designated a pseudogene. This CDR3 contains 19 residues. For the CDR3, the DNA is TGTGCCAGCAGCAAAGTTACAGGCCCCATTTGGAATGCTGTTCAGCCCCAGCATTTT. Protein: CASSKVTGPIWNAVQPQHF.

The chain uses TRBV28 and TRBJ2-5, with D possibly being TRBD2 (5 bases). Trimming removed 6 bases from V and 4 bases from J, with 18 bases in between. Germline V CDR1 and CDR2: MDHEN, SYDVKM. The CDR3 length is 15 residues. The CDR3 loop reads CASSQTRRRGETQYF. The CDR3 DNA sequence: TGTGCCAGCAGCCAAACCCGGAGGAGAGGAGAGACCCAGTACTTC.

This chain uses TRBV1 with TRBJ2-7; the tabulated D call, TRBD2, remains unverified against the DNA. TRBV1 is designated a pseudogene. This CDR3 has 11 residues. Here the CDR3 reads CTSSQIAGQYF. CDR3 nucleotide sequence: TGCACCAGCAGCCAGATAGCGGGGCAGTACTTC.

The chain couples TRBV5-6 to TRBJ1-1; D perhaps matches TRBD1 (6 bases). V lost 5 bases and J lost 2, with 16 bases in between. CDR3 length equals 15 residues. The germline V gene has CDR1 SGHDT and CDR2 YYEEEE. The CDR3 reads CASRSGGQSNTEAFF. CDR3 nucleotide sequence: TGTGCCAGCAGATCGGGGGGGCAAAGCAACACTGAAGCTTTCTTT. Full variable domain (outside the CDR3, taken from reference TRBV5-6 and TRBJ1-1): DAGVTQSPTHLIKTRGQQVTLRCSPKSGHDTVSWYQQALGQGPQFIFQYYEEEERQRGNFPDRFSGHQFPNYSSELNVNALLLGDSALYLCASRSGGQSNTEAFFGQGTRLTVV.

The CDR3 sequence: CASSQTRGYSYEQYF. In DNA, the CDR3 is TGCGCCAGCAGCCAGACCAGAGGGTACTCCTACGAGCAGTACTTC. This rearrangement joins TRBV4-3 to TRBJ2-7; TRBD2 is a possible D gene (5 bases). The CDR3 is 15 amino acids. Trimming took 3 bases from V and 0 from J, leaving 12 bases between them. Germline V gene lookup returns CDR1 LGHNA and CDR2 YSLEER.

The chain recombines TRBV10-1 with TRBJ2-3; a weak D match, TRBD2 (7 bases). Between the trimmed V and J ends, which lost 0 bases and 6 bases, there was a span of 13 bases. The germline gives CDR1 WNHNN, CDR2 SYGVQD (reference sequence). The CDR3 sequence is 15 residues long. CDR3 DNA sequence: TGCGCCAGCAGTGAGTCCGGCGGGGGCATGGATACGCAGTATTTT. Protein sequence: CASSESGGGMDTQYF.

This chain uses TRBV5-4 with TRBJ1-2; TRBD1 aligns across 10 bases. Looked up from germline, CDR1 is SGHNT and CDR2 is YYREEE (reference sequence). This CDR3 contains 15 residues. The V segment lost 0 bases and the J segment 6 bases; nucleotides outside the gene matches: 5. The CDR3 is CASSLEGQGRNGYTF. CDR3 in DNA: TGTGCCAGCAGCTTGGAGGGACAGGGGCGGAATGGCTACACCTTC.

The V gene is TRBV7-2, the J gene TRBJ2-3; no reliable D call. V lost 2 bases to trimming and J lost 0 bases, with 9 bases between them. The CDR3 extends over 15 amino acids. CDR1 is SGHTA and CDR2 is FQGNSA in the germline V gene. CDR3 bases: TGTGCCAGCAGCTTAAGCGTTTCTAGCACAGATACGCAGTATTTT. Its protein is CASSLSVSSTDTQYF. Based on the CDR3 plus reference TRBV7-2 and TRBJ2-3, the full variable domain is GAGVSQSPSNKVTEKGKDVELRCDPISGHTALYWYRQSLGQGLEFLIYFQGNSAPDKSGLPSDRFSAERTGGSVSTLTIQRTQQEDSAVYLCASSLSVSSTDTQYFGPGTRLTVL.

The chain employs TRBV7-8 and TRBJ2-1, with D hard to call. The CDR3 has 14 residues. The V end lost 1 base, the J end lost 0 bases, and 4 bases lay between the germline ends. Germline V gene sequence: CDR1 SGHVS, CDR2 FQNEAQ. CDR3 protein: CASSLESSYNEQFF. The CDR3 DNA is TGTGCCAGCAGCTTAGAGAGCTCCTACAATGAGCAGTTCTTC.

The chain carries TRBV7-9 and TRBJ1-2; the D is unclear. From germline, CDR1 is SEHNR and CDR2 FQNEAQ (reference sequence). Trimming stripped 1 base from V and 10 bases from J, with 7 bases between. CDR3 length: 11 residues. In DNA form, the CDR3 reads TGTGCCAGCAGCTTAGGAGGAATCTACACCTTC. It specifies CASSLGGIYTF. The variable domain in full, completed from reference TRBV7-9 and TRBJ1-2, reads DTGVSQNPRHKITKRGQNVTFRCDPISEHNRLYWYRQTLGQGPEFLTYFQNEAQLEKSRLLSDRFSAERPKGSFSTLEIQRTEQGDSAMYLCASSLGGIYTFGSGTRLTVV.

The chain carries TRBV27 and TRBJ1-1; D is unresolved. CDR1 and CDR2 (germline): MNHEY, SMNVEV (reference sequence). The CDR3 has 13 amino acids. Trimming pared 2 bases from V and 3 bases from J, leaving 7 bases between. CDR3: CASSLRQDTEAFF. The CDR3 DNA sequence: TGTGCCAGCAGTTTACGGCAGGACACTGAAGCTTTCTTT.

The CDR3 DNA reads as TGTGCCAGCAGTTTGAGCTCAGGCGTTAACTATGGCTACACCTTC. Protein: CASSLSSGVNYGYTF. The chain uses TRBV28 and TRBJ1-2, with D unclear. The CDR3 totals 15 residues. The ends were cut back, 3 bases at V and 1 base at J, with 12 bases in the middle. Germline-derived CDR1 and CDR2 are MDHEN and SYDVKM.

The J gene is TRBJ1-1, the V gene TRBV19; D unresolved. The CDR3 is 11 amino acids. In germline, CDR1 is LNHDA, CDR2 SQIVND (reference sequence). V was trimmed by 5 bases and J by 6 bases, leaving 7 bases between them. For the CDR3, the DNA is TGTGCCAGTAGTCTCCGGGCTGAAGCTTTCTTT. It encodes CASSLRAEAFF. Full variable domain (missing parts from reference TRBV19 and TRBJ1-1): DGGITQSPKYLFRKEGQNVTLSCEQNLNHDAMYWYRQDPGQGLRLIYYSQIVNDFQKGDIAEGYSVSREKKESFPLTVTSAQKNPTAFYLCASSLRAEAFFGQGTRLTVV.

The V call is TRBV29-1, the J call TRBJ1-2, with TRBD1 identical over 11 bases. J gave up 5 bases and V 6 bases, and 5 bases lay outside the gene matches. From germline, CDR1 is SQVTM and CDR2 ANQGSEA. The length of the CDR3 is 13 residues. The CDR3 DNA follows: TGCAGCGTCGATGGACAGGGGGCGTATGGCTACACCTTC. Translating gives CSVDGQGAYGYTF.

The V gene is TRBV7-9, the J gene TRBJ2-7; D is ambiguous. The CDR3 is 13 amino acids. Looked up from germline, CDR1 is SEHNR and CDR2 is FQNEAQ (reference sequence). V was shortened by 4 bases and J by 3 bases, with 10 bases between the two germline ends. The CDR3 here is CASSSKLLYEQYF. As DNA, the CDR3 is TGTGCCAGCAGCTCCAAGCTCCTCTACGAGCAGTACTTC.

This clone was detected once. J is TRBJ1-4 and V is TRBV11-3, with no clear D. Germline assignment: CDR1 SGHNT and CDR2 YENEEA. Trimming removed 5 bases at V and 3 bases at J, with 4 bases between. CDR3 length equals 12 residues. CDR3 sequence (DNA): TGTGCCAGCAGCGGAGCTAATGAAAAACTGTTTTTT. Amino acids: CASSGANEKLFF.

The J gene is TRBJ2-1, the V gene TRBV29-1; 10 nucleotides align to TRBD2. The CDR3 runs to 15 residues. Trimming took 3 bases from V and 1 from J; bases not matched to a gene: 3. Germline CDR1 and CDR2: SQVTM and ANQGSEA. The CDR3 DNA is TGCAGCGTTGATAGCGGGAGGTTTTCCTACAATGAGCAGTTCTTC. Translation: CSVDSGRFSYNEQFF.

The V gene is TRBV10-2, the J gene TRBJ2-5; 11 bases match TRBD2. The CDR3 length is 17 residues. V shed 6 bases and J 1 base; nucleotides not matched to a gene: 10. Germline V CDR1 and CDR2: WSHSY, SAAADI. CDR3 in DNA: TGCGCCAGCAGCGAGGATTCTAGCGGGGGGCCCCAAGAGACCCAGTACTTC. Its protein product is CASSEDSSGGPQETQYF.

The chain joins TRBV27 to TRBJ2-3; 7 bases line up with TRBD1. V dropped 2 bases and J dropped 10; count of bases not matched to a gene: 9. CDR1 MNHEY and CDR2 SMNVEV come from the germline V gene (reference sequence). The CDR3 loop spans 14 amino acids. CDR3 amino acids: CASSLNTGAWAQYF. DNA for the CDR3: TGTGCCAGCAGTTTAAACACAGGGGCCTGGGCGCAGTATTTT.

V is TRBV7-9 and J is TRBJ2-7; 7 nucleotides align to TRBD1. The CDR3 is 16 amino acids. V was pared by 5 bases and J by 2 bases, with 12 bases of the junction left unmatched. Germline V gives CDR1 SEHNR, CDR2 FQNEAQ (reference sequence). CDR3 coding DNA: TGTGCCAGCAGCCCTCAGTCCGGGACAGTAGCCTACGAGCAGTACTTC. Translating it yields CASSPQSGTVAYEQYF.

The chain recombines TRBV5-5 with TRBJ1-6; D ambiguous. V was pared by 0 bases and J by 14 bases, with 15 bases between. In germline, CDR1 is SGHKS, CDR2 YYEKEE (reference sequence). This CDR3 region has 14 residues. This CDR3 reads CASSLGASPSTLHF. CDR3 DNA: TGTGCCAGCAGCTTGGGGGCCTCCCCGAGCACCCTCCACTTT.

V is TRBV11-2 and J is TRBJ2-3, with 12 bases aligning to TRBD2. The CDR3 runs to 19 residues. V shed 5 bases, J shed 0 bases, and the junction held 12 bases outside the gene matches. Germline loops: CDR1 SGHAT, CDR2 FQNNGV. The DNA of the CDR3 is TGTGCCAGCAGCACCAGTAAAGGGACTAGCGGGTCCAGCACAGATACGCAGTATTTT. Translated: CASSTSKGTSGSSTDTQYF.

This chain connects TRBV10-1 to TRBJ2-2, with a weak D call TRBD2 (5 bases). The germline CDR1 and CDR2 sequences are WNHNN and SYGVQD (reference sequence). The CDR3 is 13 residues long. V was clipped by 8 bases and J by 2 bases, with 9 bases between them. The CDR3 spells CASRGSNTGELFF. The DNA of the CDR3 is TGCGCCAGCCGAGGGTCAAACACCGGGGAGCTGTTTTTT.

The chain couples TRBV7-2 to TRBJ2-2, with 8 bases matching TRBD1. This CDR3 has 16 amino acids. The ends lost 1 base at V and 0 bases at J; junction bases unmatched: 1. The germline gives CDR1 SGHTA, CDR2 FQGNSA. CDR3 loop: CASSLGTGTNTGELFF. The CDR3 nucleotides read TGTGCCAGCAGCTTAGGGACAGGGACGAACACCGGGGAGCTGTTTTTT. The full variable domain, with the rest looked up from reference TRBV7-2 and TRBJ2-2, is GAGVSQSPSNKVTEKGKDVELRCDPISGHTALYWYRQSLGQGLEFLIYFQGNSAPDKSGLPSDRFSAERTGGSVSTLTIQRTQQEDSAVYLCASSLGTGTNTGELFFGEGSRLTVL.